A selection of T cell receptor beta chains follows, all from one sample in a study of cytomegalovirus exposure and HLA in healthy donors. Sequencing was performed with immunoSEQ multiplex PCR; in TCRdb, only in-frame clones are kept and a portion is missing. The sample holds more than 250,000 clones, less than 95% seen once. The specimen was PBMCs. The receptors stem from a woman aged 25-40 years in good health and CMV-seronegative. Both conserved end residues are part of each CDR3. D genes are given only for firm matches. Clone size is not always given. Where it is, it says once, few, many or a class for expanded clones.

clone_size	v_call	cdr3_length	j_call	d_call	cdr3_nt	cdr3_aa
-	TRBV28	14	TRBJ2-7	-	TGTGCCAGCAGGACCGGGACCCTAAGCTACGAGCAGTACTTC	CASRTGTLSYEQYF
few	TRBV7-2	13	TRBJ2-1	-	TGTGCCAGCAGCCCGGACCCAACCAATGAGCAGTTCTTC	CASSPDPTNEQFF
-	TRBV27	15	TRBJ2-1	-	TGTGCCAGCAGGCCGCCGGGACGCTCCTACAATGAGCAGTTCTTC	CASRPPGRSYNEQFF
-	TRBV7-6	14	TRBJ2-7	TRBD1	TGTGCCAGCAGCTTAGCCGGACAGGGAGACGAGCAGTACTTC	CASSLAGQGDEQYF
-	TRBV6-1	14	TRBJ2-7	-	TGTGCCAGCAGTGAAGTGGACAGCTTATACGAGCAGTACTTC	CASSEVDSLYEQYF
-	TRBV7-8	16	TRBJ1-1	-	TGTGCCAGCAGCTTAGATCGGGCACCAATGAACACTGAAGCTTTCTTT	CASSLDRAPMNTEAFF
once	TRBV18	14	TRBJ2-7	TRBD1	TGTGCCAGCTCACCAACAGGGACAGACTACGAGCAGTACTTC	CASSPTGTDYEQYF
-	TRBV27	18	TRBJ2-7	TRBD2	TGTGCCAGCAGTAGAACCGGGACTAGCGGGAGAAGGTCCTACGAGCAGTACTTC	CASSRTGTSGRRSYEQYF
-	TRBV13	15	TRBJ2-7	-	TGTGCCAGCAGCAGGGGAGCGGGCATCTCCTACGAGCAGTACTTC	CASSRGAGISYEQYF
once	TRBV28	14	TRBJ2-7	TRBD1	TGTGCCAGCAGACCGGGACAGGGGGCTGGAGAGCAGTACTTC	CASRPGQGAGEQYF
-	TRBV11-1	14	TRBJ1-1	-	TGTGCCAGCAGCATTCGGAGCATCGTAGGAAAAACTTTCTTT	CASSIRSIVGKTFF
-	TRBV7-2	15	TRBJ1-5	-	TGTGCCAGCAGCTTAGTTCAGGGGCCCAATCAGCCCCAGCATTTT	CASSLVQGPNQPQHF
-	TRBV28	12	TRBJ1-1	-	TGTGCCAGCAGTTTCAAGAACACTGAAGCTTTCTTT	CASSFKNTEAFF
-	TRBV27	15	TRBJ1-2	TRBD1	TGTGCCAGCAGTTTATCGGGGACAGCTAACTATGGCTACACCTTC	CASSLSGTANYGYTF